The next 17 T cell receptor beta chains were all read from a single sample in a study of shared clonotypes between healthy human individuals. Produced via immunoSEQ multiplex PCR; TCRdb's table is partial and in-frame only. The sample includes over a million clones, 70% to 80% of them seen just once. The specimen sequenced was memory CD4+ T cells from PBMCs. Subset given: CD45RA-negative fraction. The origin of the receptors is a man aged 18 to 30 in good health. Some clones in this sample may be carry-over from other donors' samples.

On this clone: Different DNA sequences within this sample yield the same CDR3. The J gene is TRBJ1-2, the V gene TRBV5-1, with 7 bases fitting TRBD1. This CDR3 contains 13 residues. Germline CDR1 is SGHRS and CDR2 is YFSETQ. Trimming at V came to 2 bases and at J to 4 bases, leaving 2 bases not matched to a gene. The CDR3 loop is CASSFRDSYGYTF. The CDR3 nucleotides are TGCGCCAGCAGCTTTCGGGACAGCTATGGCTACACCTTC. Based on the CDR3 plus reference TRBV5-1 and TRBJ1-2, the full variable domain is KAGVTQTPRYLIKTRGQQVTLSCSPISGHRSVSWYQQTPGQGLQFLFEYFSETQRNKGNFPGRFSGRQFSNSRSEMNVSTLELGDSALYLCASSFRDSYGYTFGSGTRLTVV.

The chain is built from TRBV9 and TRBJ2-5, with 8 bases lining up with TRBD1. The CDR3 contains 15 residues. V shed 0 bases, J shed 3 bases, and the junction held 4 bases outside the gene matches. Germline assignment: CDR1 SGDLS and CDR2 YYNGEE. CDR3 in amino acids: CASSVDSTGEETQYF. The CDR3 nucleotides read TGTGCCAGCAGCGTAGATTCGACAGGGGAAGAGACCCAGTACTTC.

This clone was counted a single time. The V gene is TRBV5-1, the J gene TRBJ2-3, with 8 bases lining up with TRBD2. Per germline, CDR1 SGHRS and CDR2 YFSETQ. CDR3 length equals 16 residues. V gave up 2 bases and J gave up 5 bases; unmatched junction bases: 10. In nucleotides, the CDR3 is TGCGCCAGCAGCTTAAGGGGACTAGGAGGGGGAGATACGCAGTATTTT. This translates into CASSLRGLGGGDTQYF.

This chain joins TRBV7-9 and TRBJ2-5; possible D gene TRBD1, 6 bases. CDR3 size: 16 residues. The V gene lost 5 bases and the J gene lost 2 bases, with 18 bases spanning the gap. The germline V gene has CDR1 SEHNR and CDR2 FQNEAQ (reference sequence). The CDR3 protein is CASSPRSGDRQETQYF. The DNA of the CDR3 is TGTGCCAGCAGCCCCAGATCAGGGGATCGGCAAGAGACCCAGTACTTC.

This clone was observed a handful of times. The chain employs TRBV7-2 and TRBJ2-7; no firm D call. V was trimmed by 6 bases and J by 7 bases, leaving 13 bases between them. The CDR3 runs to 12 residues. Germline CDR1 reads SGHTA; CDR2 reads FQGNSA. The CDR3 nucleotides read TGTGCCAGCAGTCAGCCCTATGGGGAGCAGTACTTC. Protein: CASSQPYGEQYF.

The rearrangement links TRBV11-3 to TRBJ2-3; a weak D match, TRBD1 (5 bases). CDR1 is SGHNT, CDR2 YENEEA, per germline. The CDR3 runs to 13 residues. V was trimmed by 2 bases and J by 8 bases, leaving 11 bases between them. The CDR3 here is CASSLYGAATQYF. As DNA, the CDR3 is TGTGCCAGCAGCTTATATGGGGCAGCTACGCAGTATTTT.

This chain links TRBV7-2 with TRBJ1-2; D is perhaps TRBD1 (5 bases). The CDR3 length is 15 residues. Germline loops: CDR1 SGHTA, CDR2 FQGNSA. Trimming took 4 bases from V and 5 from J, leaving 17 bases between them. Written as DNA, the CDR3 is TGTGCCAGCAGCTCCAGGGCAGGGCGGGGTTATGGCTACACCTTC. Translated: CASSSRAGRGYGYTF. Combining the CDR3 with reference TRBV7-2 and TRBJ1-2 gives the whole variable domain GAGVSQSPSNKVTEKGKDVELRCDPISGHTALYWYRQSLGQGLEFLIYFQGNSAPDKSGLPSDRFSAERTGGSVSTLTIQRTQQEDSAVYLCASSSRAGRGYGYTFGSGTRLTVV.

The rearrangement uses TRBV30 and TRBJ2-2; either TRBD1 or TRBD2 may fit D (6 bases each). V dropped 1 base and J dropped 5 bases, with 17 bases sitting between them. The CDR3 length is 16 residues. From germline, CDR1 is GTSNPN and CDR2 SVGIG (reference sequence). CDR3 bases: TGTGCCTGGAGTGGACTTCGTGGAGGGGGGACCGGGGAGCTGTTTTTT. Encoded protein: CAWSGLRGGGTGELFF. The entire variable domain, with the rest obtained from reference TRBV30 and TRBJ2-2, is as follows: SQTIHQWPATLVQPVGSPLSLECTVEGTSNPNLYWYRQAAGRGLQLLFYSVGIGQISSEVPQNLSASRPQDRQFILSSKKLLLSDSGFYLCAWSGLRGGGTGELFFGEGSRLTVL.

Ten or more counts support this clone. This rearrangement joins TRBV7-3 to TRBJ2-3; the match to TRBD1 covers 9 bases. The V segment lost 5 bases and the J segment 3 bases; nucleotides outside the gene matches: 12. Germline V gene data show CDR1 as SGHTA and CDR2 as FQGTGA. This CDR3 has 17 amino acids. CDR3 nucleotides: TGTGCCAGCAGCCACGGACAGGGGATTACGGGGACAGATACGCAGTATTTT. It is translated as CASSHGQGITGTDTQYF.

The chain recombines TRBV29-1 with TRBJ1-1; D perhaps matches TRBD1 (5 bases). Germline V gene lookup returns CDR1 SQVTM and CDR2 ANQGSEA. Trimming stripped 4 bases from V and 2 bases from J, with 11 bases between. This CDR3 has 13 amino acids. The CDR3 loop reads CSVVHRSNTEAFF. In DNA, the CDR3 is TGCAGCGTTGTTCACAGGAGTAACACTGAAGCTTTCTTT.

This clone showed up just once. This chain links TRBV7-8 with TRBJ2-7; no reliable D call. Germline CDR1 reads SGHVS; CDR2 reads FQNEAQ. The V end lost 2 bases, the J end lost 1 base, and 9 bases lay between the germline ends. The CDR3 has 14 residues. CDR3 sequence (DNA): TGTGCCAGCAGCTTATCAGAGGCGTCCTACGAGCAGTACTTC. Amino acid sequence: CASSLSEASYEQYF.

The chain is built from TRBV19 and TRBJ2-5; TRBD1 might be the D (5 bases). This CDR3 is 15 amino acids long. V was clipped by 7 bases and J by 1 base, with 16 bases between them. CDR1 and CDR2 (germline): LNHDA, SQIVND (reference sequence). The CDR3 DNA is TGTGCCAGTACCCCAGGGATCACGGGCCAAGAGACCCAGTACTTC. Residues: CASTPGITGQETQYF.

The gene calls are TRBV10-3 and TRBJ1-4; a possible D gene is TRBD1 (5 bases). Trimming cost V 4 bases and J 3 bases, with 21 bases left between them. Germline lookup yields CDR1 ENHRY and CDR2 SYGVKD. The CDR3 length is 18 residues. CDR3: CAISADRDRHWPNEKLFF. The CDR3 DNA follows: TGTGCCATCAGTGCCGACCGGGACCGCCATTGGCCTAATGAAAAACTGTTTTTT.

Comments on this clone: Other DNA sequences in this specimen translate into the identical CDR3. The J gene is TRBJ1-1, the V gene TRBV30; D remains unclear. Germline CDR1 and CDR2: GTSNPN and SVGIG (reference sequence). This CDR3 is built from 12 residues. V was pared by 2 bases and J by 0 bases, with 4 bases between. CDR3 region: CAWSLMNTEAFF. The CDR3 bases are TGTGCCTGGAGTTTGATGAACACTGAAGCTTTCTTT.

This rearrangement joins TRBV10-3 to TRBJ2-7; weak D call: TRBD2 (6 bases). V was cut by 5 bases and J by 1 base, with 12 bases left in between. Germline V lookup: CDR1 ENHRY, CDR2 SYGVKD. The CDR3 has 14 amino acids. The chain's CDR3 is CAISPGTGSYEQYF. The CDR3, as DNA: TGTGCCATCAGTCCCGGGACTGGATCCTACGAGCAGTACTTC.

V gene TRBV11-2 combines with J gene TRBJ2-1, with D possibly being TRBD2 (7 bases). This CDR3 region has 13 residues. CDR1 is SGHAT and CDR2 is FQNNGV in the germline V gene. V was trimmed by 3 bases and J by 9 bases, leaving 12 bases between them. As DNA, the CDR3 is TGTGCCAGCAGCTTGGGGGGGCGCGTTGAGCAGTTCTTC. Its protein is CASSLGGRVEQFF.

The V gene is TRBV5-1, the J gene TRBJ2-3, with TRBD2 identical over 7 bases. After removal of 0 bases from V and 6 bases from J, the junction contained 16 bases not matched to a gene. This CDR3 comprises 18 residues. CDR1 and CDR2 from the germline V gene are SGHRS and YFSETQ. CDR3 coding DNA: TGCGCCAGCAGCTTGGGTGGCGGGAGTACCCCTAACGCGGATACGCAGTATTTT. This translates into CASSLGGGSTPNADTQYF.